This TCR beta chain originates from a study of blood T cell repertoires in COVID-19. Study-level background: PBMCs, B-cell-depleted T cells, or T cells provided the cDNA or gDNA that made up the material.

As processed by the authors: Quantification of nucleated cells was approximated via reference gene primer amplification. Libraries were prepared by immunoSEQ multiplex PCR; TCRdb keeps only in-frame clonotypes and omits some of them. Clone size and V and J calls were adopted from that table, with D and trimming inferred from the DNA. The table shows fewer than 250,000 clones, with 75% to 90% occurring only once. The germline V gene has CDR1 MNHEY and CDR2 SVGAGI. CDR3 length equals 14 residues. V lost 6 bases to trimming and J lost 9 bases; unmatched junction nucleotides: 7. The chain has TRBV6-5 and TRBJ1-6; 8 positions agree with TRBD1. This receptor was identified in a man between 40 and 49 years old with acute or convalescent COVID-19. The sample consisted of peripheral blood. For the CDR3, the DNA is TGTGCCAGCAGACGGACAGGGTTCGGTTCACCCCTCCACTTT. Its translation: CASRRTGFGSPLHF.